These 25 T cell receptor beta chains originate from one sample sequenced in a study of T cell responses to AZD1222 COVID-19 vaccine. Some clones are missing from TCRdb's copy, which holds only in-frame ones; the method was immunoSEQ multiplex PCR. Of some 110,000 clones in the sample, nearly 95% were seen once. The source material was peripheral blood, sampled on day 0 of AZD1222 vaccination. All receptors derive from an adult in good health.

V is TRBV18 and J is TRBJ2-3; D ambiguous. V was trimmed by 1 base and J by 2 bases, leaving 4 bases between them. This CDR3 contains 13 residues. Germline CDR1 reads KGHSH; CDR2 reads LQKENI. For the CDR3, the DNA is TGTGCCAGCTCACCACGGGACACAGATACGCAGTATTTT. Amino acid sequence: CASSPRDTDTQYF.

The rearrangement joins TRBV5-1 to TRBJ2-1; D perhaps matches TRBD1 (5 bases). The V and J ends lost 4 bases and 10 bases respectively, with 15 bases between them. The CDR3 spans 13 residues. In germline, CDR1 is SGHRS, CDR2 YFSETQ. The CDR3 nucleotides are TGCGCCAGCAGCCAATCCCCCAACAGGGAGCAGTTCTTC. Translated: CASSQSPNREQFF. The full variable domain, completed using reference TRBV5-1 and TRBJ2-1, is KAGVTQTPRYLIKTRGQQVTLSCSPISGHRSVSWYQQTPGQGLQFLFEYFSETQRNKGNFPGRFSGRQFSNSRSEMNVSTLELGDSALYLCASSQSPNREQFFGPGTRLTVL.

The gene calls are TRBV5-6 and TRBJ2-1; TRBD1 agrees at 9 bases. V lost 2 bases and J lost 9; bases outside the gene matches: 6. Germline CDR1 SGHDT, CDR2 YYEEEE. CDR3 length: 14 residues. The CDR3 sequence: CASSFGTGIGEQFF. The CDR3 DNA reads TGTGCCAGCAGCTTCGGGACAGGGATAGGTGAGCAGTTCTTC.

This clone was seen once. The V gene is TRBV18, the J gene TRBJ2-1; D possibly corresponds to TRBD2 (7 bases). The CDR3 loop spans 15 amino acids. Germline loops: CDR1 KGHSH, CDR2 LQKENI. V lost 4 bases, J lost 8 bases, and 18 bases lay in between. This CDR3 is CASSLKGEGGDEQFF. CDR3 in DNA: TGTGCCAGCTCACTAAAGGGGGAGGGCGGCGATGAGCAGTTCTTC. The full variable domain, rest sourced from reference TRBV18 and TRBJ2-1, is NAGVMQNPRHLVRRRGQEARLRCSPMKGHSHVYWYRQLPEEGLKFMVYLQKENIIDESGMPKERFSAEFPKEGPSILRIQQVVRGDSAAYFCASSLKGEGGDEQFFGPGTRLTVL.

The chain joins TRBV5-6 to TRBJ2-7, with D perhaps matching TRBD1 (5 bases). This CDR3 region has 15 residues. The V end lost 6 bases, the J end lost 1 base, and 17 bases lay between the germline ends. Germline CDR1 is SGHDT and CDR2 is YYEEEE. As DNA, the CDR3 is TGTGCCAGCACCAATCTGGGGCGGAGTTCCTACGAGCAGTACTTC. As protein: CASTNLGRSSYEQYF.

The chain is built from TRBV4-1 and TRBJ1-5; D uncertain. V was trimmed by 1 base and J by 6 bases, leaving 16 bases between them. This CDR3 region has 16 residues. Germline lookup yields CDR1 MGHRA and CDR2 YSYEKL. The CDR3 loop reads CASSQVHPGPTQPQHF. The CDR3 DNA reads TGCGCCAGCAGCCAAGTACACCCGGGTCCGACTCAGCCCCAGCATTTT.

The chain links TRBV30 to TRBJ1-2, with 7 bases identical to TRBD1. V shed 1 base and J 7 bases; nucleotides not matched to a gene: 9. Germline V lookup: CDR1 GTSNPN, CDR2 SVGIG (reference sequence). The CDR3 runs 14 residues. CDR3 region: CAWSAGGVPGGYTF. CDR3 coding DNA: TGTGCCTGGAGTGCAGGGGGGGTCCCGGGTGGCTACACCTTC.

This chain uses TRBV13 with TRBJ2-7; a possible D gene is TRBD1 (6 bases). This CDR3 is built from 16 residues. V lost 8 bases to trimming and J lost 0 bases, with 20 bases between them. Per germline, CDR1 PRHDT and CDR2 FYEKMQ (reference sequence). The CDR3 DNA is TGTGCCAGCGGTTCGCAGGGGTTTTCGACCTCCTACGAGCAGTACTTC. Its protein is CASGSQGFSTSYEQYF.

The DNA of the CDR3 is TGTGCCAGCAGACCTGGACTAGCGGGAAAAAACCTATACAATGAGCAGTTCTTC. This gives the protein CASRPGLAGKNLYNEQFF. This chain uses TRBV11-3 with TRBJ2-1; 12 nucleotides agree with TRBD2. The CDR3 runs to 18 residues. V trimming: 6 bases; J trimming: 4 bases; junction bases outside the gene matches: 13. Germline V lookup: CDR1 SGHNT, CDR2 YENEEA.

The chain employs TRBV5-4 and TRBJ2-3, with 8 bases lining up with TRBD2. Germline V CDR1 and CDR2: SGHNT, YYREEE (reference sequence). The CDR3 extends over 16 amino acids. The junction had 10 bases not matched to a gene; V was cut back by 4 bases and J by 3 bases. The CDR3, as DNA: TGTGCCAGCAGCGCCTTAGCGGGAAGTTTAACAGATACGCAGTATTTT. Translated, it gives CASSALAGSLTDTQYF.

CDR3 in DNA: TGTGCCAGCCGACTAAGTCGGGAGAATGAAAAACTGTTTTTT. Translation: CASRLSRENEKLFF. The V gene is TRBV5-6, the J gene TRBJ1-4; D is uncertain. Germline CDR1 is SGHDT and CDR2 is YYEEEE. V lost 7 bases and J lost 5, with 15 bases in between. This CDR3 has 14 residues.

V is TRBV19 and J is TRBJ2-2, with a possible D match to TRBD2 (6 bases). V was pared by 3 bases and J by 7 bases, with 12 bases between. CDR3 length: 14 amino acids. Germline-derived CDR1 and CDR2 are LNHDA and SQIVND (reference sequence). The DNA for the CDR3 is TGTGCCAGTAGTATCGATAGGGAGGTCGGGGAGCTGTTTTTT. Amino acids: CASSIDREVGELFF.

The rearrangement uses TRBV7-8 and TRBJ2-3, with 9 bases fitting TRBD2. The CDR3 has 15 amino acids. With V trimmed by 1 base and J by 6 bases, 5 bases remained unmatched. Germline CDR1 is SGHVS and CDR2 is FQNEAQ. The CDR3 loop is CASSLVLAGADTQYF. CDR3 nucleotides: TGTGCCAGCAGCTTAGTATTAGCGGGAGCGGATACGCAGTATTTT.

The rearrangement joins TRBV7-9 to TRBJ2-3, with D possibly being TRBD2 (6 bases). Germline CDR1 SEHNR, CDR2 FQNEAQ (reference sequence). The CDR3 consists of 12 residues. The V gene lost 7 bases and the J gene lost 4 bases, with 9 bases spanning the gap. CDR3 bases: TGTGCCAGCACCCCGGGGGCAGATACGCAGTATTTT. Its protein product is CASTPGADTQYF.

The chain carries TRBV19 and TRBJ1-4; D is ambiguous. Germline CDR1 and CDR2: LNHDA and SQIVND (reference sequence). This CDR3 comprises 15 residues. V was clipped by 1 base and J by 3 bases, with 9 bases between them. The CDR3 spells CASSIGTGPNEKLFF. The CDR3, as DNA: TGTGCCAGTAGTATAGGGACGGGCCCTAATGAAAAACTGTTTTTT.

The chain carries TRBV5-1 and TRBJ1-6, with 10 nucleotides matching TRBD1. The V and J ends lost 3 bases and 9 bases, in that order; junction bases with no gene match: 6. The CDR3 spans 15 residues. CDR1 SGHRS and CDR2 YFSETQ come from the germline V gene. The CDR3 loop reads CASSSTGGPASPLHF. The CDR3 region has the DNA TGCGCCAGCAGCTCGACAGGGGGCCCGGCTTCACCCCTCCACTTT.

The gene calls are TRBV29-1 and TRBJ2-7; the D is unclear. The ends were cut back, 4 bases at V and 3 bases at J, with 7 bases in the middle. The CDR3 sequence is 11 residues long. Germline CDR1 SQVTM, CDR2 ANQGSEA. CDR3 region: CSVVGGYEQYF. CDR3 nucleotide sequence: TGCAGCGTTGTAGGCGGCTACGAGCAGTACTTC.

This clone was observed a single time. The chain links TRBV9 to TRBJ2-1; D ambiguous. The V gene lost 0 bases and the J gene lost 10 bases, with 5 bases spanning the gap. This CDR3 comprises 11 residues. The V gene's germline CDR1 is SGDLS and CDR2 YYNGEE. CDR3 in DNA: TGTGCCAGCAGCGTAGGAATAGAGCAGTTCTTC. Its translation: CASSVGIEQFF. The full variable domain, completed using reference TRBV9 and TRBJ2-1, is DSGVTQTPKHLITATGQRVTLRCSPRSGDLSVYWYQQSLDQGLQFLIQYYNGEERAKGNILERFSAQQFPDLHSELNLSSLELGDSALYFCASSVGIEQFFGPGTRLTVL.

V gene TRBV11-2 combines with J gene TRBJ2-7; TRBD1 matches 7 bases. The CDR3 has 13 amino acids. Germline CDR1 is SGHAT and CDR2 is FQNNGV. The J segment lost 2 bases and the V segment lost 7 bases, leaving 5 bases of the junction unmatched. In DNA, the CDR3 is TGTGCCAGCACCGACCAGGGGGCCTACGAGCAGTACTTC. Translating gives CASTDQGAYEQYF.

The chain uses TRBV2 and TRBJ1-2; no definite D call. This CDR3 contains 13 residues. Trimming removed 4 bases at V and 4 bases at J, with 10 bases between. Germline CDR1 SNHLY, CDR2 FYNNEI. CDR3 sequence (DNA): TGTGCCAGCAGTGTCCAGGACGCCTATGGCTACACCTTC. This translates into CASSVQDAYGYTF. Based on the CDR3 plus reference TRBV2 and TRBJ1-2, the full variable domain is EPEVTQTPSHQVTQMGQEVILRCVPISNHLYFYWYRQILGQKVEFLVSFYNNEISEKSEIFDDQFSVERPDGSNFTLKIRSTKLEDSAMYFCASSVQDAYGYTFGSGTRLTVV.

The rearrangement uses TRBV11-3 and TRBJ2-1; 15 nucleotides align to TRBD2. Germline V gene lookup returns CDR1 SGHNT and CDR2 YENEEA. CDR3 length equals 17 residues. V lost 1 base to trimming and J lost 8 bases; unmatched junction nucleotides: 6. This CDR3 reads CASSLAPGLAGGDEQFF. The CDR3 nucleotides read TGTGCCAGCAGCTTAGCCCCGGGACTAGCGGGAGGAGATGAGCAGTTCTTC.

The rearrangement links TRBV7-2 to TRBJ2-7, with D possibly being TRBD2 (6 bases). V was shortened by 5 bases and J by 4 bases, with 24 bases between the two germline ends. This CDR3 spans 17 amino acids. Germline V gene lookup returns CDR1 SGHTA and CDR2 FQGNSA. The CDR3: CASSGSYRDSRAYEQYF. The DNA of the CDR3 is TGTGCCAGCAGCGGAAGCTACCGGGACTCCCGAGCTTACGAGCAGTACTTC.

The chain uses TRBV10-1 and TRBJ2-2; no clear D gene. Looked up from germline, CDR1 is WNHNN and CDR2 is SYGVQD (reference sequence). The CDR3 sequence is 14 residues long. V dropped 6 bases and J dropped 5 bases, with 13 bases sitting between them. This chain's CDR3 is CASRPRKTTGELFF. The CDR3 nucleotides read TGCGCCAGCAGGCCGAGGAAGACTACCGGGGAGCTGTTTTTT.

The chain recombines TRBV6-5 with TRBJ1-4; 7 nucleotides line up with TRBD1. There are 16 residues in the CDR3. Germline V gene data show CDR1 as MNHEY and CDR2 as SVGAGI. The V segment lost 3 bases and the J segment 8 bases; nucleotides outside the gene matches: 12. The CDR3: CASSYPGQPNGEKLFF. The CDR3, as DNA: TGTGCCAGCAGTTATCCGGGACAGCCGAACGGAGAAAAACTGTTTTTT.

The V gene is TRBV11-2, the J gene TRBJ1-4; maybe TRBD1 (5 bases). V lost 3 bases to trimming and J lost 5 bases, with 13 bases between them. The CDR3 length is 15 residues. In germline, CDR1 is SGHAT, CDR2 FQNNGV. The CDR3 DNA is TGTGCCAGCAGCTTTGATGGGACGCCGAATGAAAAACTGTTTTTT. Amino acids: CASSFDGTPNEKLFF.